These 2 T cell receptor beta chains share one sample of origin, sequenced in a study of cytomegalovirus exposure and HLA in healthy donors (dated by TCRdb to the late 2010s). Libraries were constructed by the immunoSEQ multiplex PCR assay. A mixture of 60 forward primers for TCR Vbeta segments and 13 reverse primers for TCR Jbeta segments was used in the multiplex PCR. The table was pulled from immuneACCESS by TCRdb, which kept in-frame rearrangements only. Such tables lose some clones; where checked, under half of the loss comes from unresolved V genes, and the rest has no known cause. This sample is represented by 130,000 or so clones; roughly 77% of them were singletons. The top ten clones comprise 5.3% of the sample. The source material was PBMCs. These receptors came from a man between 25 and 39 years old in good health and CMV-seronegative.

The chain uses TRBV28 and TRBJ1-2; D is possibly TRBD1 (5 bases). This CDR3 region has 15 residues. Germline V lookup: CDR1 MDHEN, CDR2 SYDVKM. The ends were cut back, 3 bases at V and 0 bases at J, with 11 bases in the middle. CDR3 residues: CASSFPGSTNYGYTF. The CDR3 DNA sequence: TGTGCCAGCAGTTTCCCAGGGTCTACTAACTATGGCTACACCTTC.

The chain combines TRBV11-2 with TRBJ1-6, with D unresolved. The V end lost 5 bases, the J end lost 14 bases, and 13 bases lay between the germline ends. The germline CDR1 and CDR2 sequences are SGHAT and FQNNGV. The length of the CDR3 is 12 residues. The CDR3 here is CASSPDLAALHF. CDR3 DNA sequence: TGTGCCAGCAGCCCCGACCTAGCGGCCCTCCACTTT.